The rows below give T cell receptor beta chains drawn from one sample of a study of control samples from healthy donors and cancer patients. TCRdb's table, derived via immunoSEQ multiplex PCR, lists solely in-frame clones and lacks some. The sample shows around 94,000 clones, approximately 93% of them seen only once. Sequencing used blood. The source is a woman under 40 in good health. CDR3s include the opening cysteine and the closing phenylalanine or tryptophan. A D gene is named only where the DNA matches it firmly. Not all rows give a size; the values are once, few, many and, for expanded clones, a class.

J gene: TRBJ1-2; clone size: once; V gene: TRBV14; D gene: TRBD1; CDR3 DNA: TGTGCCAGCAGCCAACTCGACAGGGCTTTAGGCTATGGCTACACCTTC; CDR3 protein: CASSQLDRALGYGYTF
J gene: TRBJ2-6; clone size: .; V gene: TRBV27; D gene: TRBD2; CDR3 DNA: TGTGCCAGCTCGCTAGCGGGAGGGGCTGGGGCCAACGTCCTGACTTTC; CDR3 protein: CASSLAGGAGANVLTF
J gene: TRBJ2-7; clone size: .; V gene: TRBV20-1; D gene: .; CDR3 DNA: TGCAGTGCTAGTAATTCGCAGGGCACCTACGAGCAGTACTTC; CDR3 protein: CSASNSQGTYEQYF
J gene: TRBJ1-2; clone size: .; V gene: TRBV12-5; D gene: .; CDR3 DNA: TGTGCTAGTGGTTTGTCCCCTAACTATGGCTACACCTTC; CDR3 protein: CASGLSPNYGYTF
J gene: TRBJ2-3; clone size: .; V gene: TRBV5-6; D gene: TRBD2; CDR3 DNA: TGTGCCAGCAGCCCCCCCGTGGCTAGCGGGTATACAGATACGCAGTATTTT; CDR3 protein: CASSPPVASGYTDTQYF
J gene: TRBJ1-5; clone size: once; V gene: TRBV19; D gene: .; CDR3 DNA: TGTGCCAGTAGTATTATAGGGGACAAAAGTCGCAATCAGCCCCAGCATTTT; CDR3 protein: CASSIIGDKSRNQPQHF
J gene: TRBJ2-6; clone size: .; V gene: TRBV4-2; D gene: TRBD2; CDR3 DNA: TGTGCCAGCAGCCAAGCGGGGCGGACTAGCGGATTCTCTGGGGCCAACGTCCTGACTTTC; CDR3 protein: CASSQAGRTSGFSGANVLTF
J gene: TRBJ1-6; clone size: .; V gene: TRBV6-5; D gene: .; CDR3 DNA: TGTGCCAGCAGTTACTCGCGGGCAGGGGCTAATTCACCCCTCCACTTT; CDR3 protein: CASSYSRAGANSPLHF
J gene: TRBJ2-1; clone size: .; V gene: TRBV5-4; D gene: TRBD1; CDR3 DNA: TGTGCCAGCAGCTTGGCGGGACAGGGTTTCTTC; CDR3 protein: CASSLAGQGFF
J gene: TRBJ1-6; clone size: .; V gene: TRBV7-9; D gene: TRBD1; CDR3 DNA: TGTGCCAGCAGCTCGACAGGGGGCAATCTTAATTCACCCCTCCACTTT; CDR3 protein: CASSSTGGNLNSPLHF
J gene: TRBJ2-7; clone size: .; V gene: TRBV4-1; D gene: .; CDR3 DNA: TGCGCCAGCAGCCACCCCGGGGACTACGAGCAGTACTTC; CDR3 protein: CASSHPGDYEQYF
J gene: TRBJ1-5; clone size: .; V gene: TRBV6-6; D gene: .; CDR3 DNA: TGTGCCAGCAGTGGTTGGAGCAATCAGCCCCAGCATTTT; CDR3 protein: CASSGWSNQPQHF
J gene: TRBJ1-5; clone size: .; V gene: TRBV7-2; D gene: .; CDR3 DNA: TGTGCCAGCAGCTCCCCTAATCAGCCCCAGCATTTT; CDR3 protein: CASSSPNQPQHF
J gene: TRBJ1-1; clone size: once; V gene: TRBV9; D gene: .; CDR3 DNA: TGTGCCAGCAGCGTAGGGACTGGAGTGAACACTGAAGCTTTCTTT; CDR3 protein: CASSVGTGVNTEAFF
J gene: TRBJ1-3; clone size: .; V gene: TRBV7-8; D gene: .; CDR3 DNA: TGTGCCAGCAGCTTACTCCCACCGGGACCCACAGTGGGCTCTGGAAACACCATATATTTT; CDR3 protein: CASSLLPPGPTVGSGNTIYF
J gene: TRBJ1-5; clone size: .; V gene: TRBV5-6; D gene: .; CDR3 DNA: TGTGCCAGCAGCTTTTCAGGCAATCAGCCCCAGCATTTT; CDR3 protein: CASSFSGNQPQHF
J gene: TRBJ1-2; clone size: .; V gene: TRBV5-8; D gene: TRBD1; CDR3 DNA: TGTGCCAGCAGCTTAGGACAGGGGGCTTACGGCTACACCTTC; CDR3 protein: CASSLGQGAYGYTF
J gene: TRBJ2-3; clone size: .; V gene: TRBV7-9; D gene: .; CDR3 DNA: TGTGCCAGCAGCCCGAGCACAGATACGCAGTATTTT; CDR3 protein: CASSPSTDTQYF
J gene: TRBJ1-1; clone size: .; V gene: TRBV2; D gene: .; CDR3 DNA: TGTGCCAGCAGTGAAACGGCCATTTTAAGCCGATTTTATATGCCGGGTGAAGCTTTCTTT; CDR3 protein: CASSETAILSRFYMPGEAFF
J gene: TRBJ2-1; clone size: .; V gene: TRBV18; D gene: .; CDR3 DNA: TGTGCCAGCTCACCACGGCAGCCCTCATCCTACAATGAGCAGTTCTTC; CDR3 protein: CASSPRQPSSYNEQFF
J gene: TRBJ2-1; clone size: once; V gene: TRBV12-3/TRBV12-4; D gene: .; CDR3 DNA: TGTGCCAGCAGTTTGAGGTATGAGCAGTTCTTC; CDR3 protein: CASSLRYEQFF
J gene: TRBJ1-1; clone size: medium-sized; V gene: TRBV29-1; D gene: .; CDR3 DNA: TGCAGCGTCCCGAAGAACACTGAAGCTTTCTTT; CDR3 protein: CSVPKNTEAFF
J gene: TRBJ1-2; clone size: .; V gene: TRBV4-1; D gene: .; CDR3 DNA: TGCGCCAGCAGCCAAGTCGTGGGGAACTATGGCTACACCTTC; CDR3 protein: CASSQVVGNYGYTF
J gene: TRBJ1-5; clone size: .; V gene: TRBV19; D gene: .; CDR3 DNA: TGTGCCAGTAGTTTTACAAATAGCAATCAGCCCCAGCATTTT; CDR3 protein: CASSFTNSNQPQHF
J gene: TRBJ2-3; clone size: .; V gene: TRBV6-1; D gene: .; CDR3 DNA: TGTGCCAGCAGTGAAAGGGGGGGTTTCACAGATACGCAGTATTTT; CDR3 protein: CASSERGGFTDTQYF
J gene: TRBJ2-5; clone size: .; V gene: TRBV4-1; D gene: TRBD2; CDR3 DNA: TGCGCCAGCAGCCGCGGACTAGCGGGCGTAGATCGAGAGACCCAGTACTTC; CDR3 protein: CASSRGLAGVDRETQYF
J gene: TRBJ2-1; clone size: once; V gene: TRBV6-1; D gene: TRBD2; CDR3 DNA: TGTGCCAGCAGTGAATTTGTTTCTGGCGGGAGTAGCAATGAGCAGTTCTTC; CDR3 protein: CASSEFVSGGSSNEQFF
J gene: TRBJ2-1; clone size: .; V gene: TRBV7-9; D gene: .; CDR3 DNA: TGTGCCAGCAGCCCCCCCGGGGACTCCTACAATGAGCAGTTCTTC; CDR3 protein: CASSPPGDSYNEQFF
J gene: TRBJ2-5; clone size: .; V gene: TRBV12-3/TRBV12-4; D gene: TRBD2; CDR3 DNA: TGTGCCACAACTAGCGGCCAAGAGACCCAGTACTTC; CDR3 protein: CATTSGQETQYF
J gene: TRBJ1-5; clone size: .; V gene: TRBV19; D gene: .; CDR3 DNA: TGTGCCAGCCGGGACACGGGGAGGGCTAGCAATCAGCCCCAGCATTTT; CDR3 protein: CASRDTGRASNQPQHF
J gene: TRBJ2-1; clone size: .; V gene: TRBV11-3; D gene: .; CDR3 DNA: TGTGCCAGCAGCTTAGGGGTGGGGGCCTTTGGCGATGAGCAGTTCTTC; CDR3 protein: CASSLGVGAFGDEQFF
J gene: TRBJ2-3; clone size: .; V gene: TRBV28; D gene: .; CDR3 DNA: TGTGCCAGCAGTATCCAGGGCCCCCCCACAGATACGCAGTATTTT; CDR3 protein: CASSIQGPPTDTQYF
J gene: TRBJ1-2; clone size: .; V gene: TRBV30; D gene: .; CDR3 DNA: TGTGCCTGGAGTGTACAGTCGGGGACGGCTAACTATGGCTACACCTTC; CDR3 protein: CAWSVQSGTANYGYTF
J gene: TRBJ1-5; clone size: once; V gene: TRBV12-3/TRBV12-4; D gene: TRBD1; CDR3 DNA: TGTGCCAGCAGTTTGGGACAGCAGCCCCAGCATTTT; CDR3 protein: CASSLGQQPQHF
J gene: TRBJ1-5; clone size: .; V gene: TRBV6-1; D gene: .; CDR3 DNA: TGTGCCAGCAGTGAAGCGGTGAGTCAGCCCCAGCATTTT; CDR3 protein: CASSEAVSQPQHF
J gene: TRBJ2-1; clone size: .; V gene: TRBV4-2; D gene: .; CDR3 DNA: TGTGCCAGCAGCCAAGAGTCGCTTCGTGATGAGCAGTTCTTC; CDR3 protein: CASSQESLRDEQFF
J gene: TRBJ1-5; clone size: .; V gene: TRBV5-8; D gene: .; CDR3 DNA: TGTGCCAGCAGACAGCTTAGCAATCAGCCCCAGCATTTT; CDR3 protein: CASRQLSNQPQHF
J gene: TRBJ1-2; clone size: .; V gene: TRBV29-1; D gene: .; CDR3 DNA: TGCAGCGCACCTACAGGAGGGCCCTATGGCTACACCTTC; CDR3 protein: CSAPTGGPYGYTF
J gene: TRBJ2-7; clone size: .; V gene: TRBV27; D gene: TRBD1; CDR3 DNA: TGTGCCAGCAGTTCACAGGGGAACGAGCAGTACTTC; CDR3 protein: CASSSQGNEQYF
J gene: TRBJ1-2; clone size: .; V gene: TRBV6-5; D gene: .; CDR3 DNA: TGTGCCAGCAGTTACTCGAACACCCTACGAGCAGATGGCTACACCTTC; CDR3 protein: CASSYSNTLRADGYTF
J gene: TRBJ1-1; clone size: .; V gene: TRBV27; D gene: TRBD1; CDR3 DNA: TGTGCCAGCAGTTTACTCGACAGGGCTAATACTGAAGCTTTCTTT; CDR3 protein: CASSLLDRANTEAFF
J gene: TRBJ1-2; clone size: .; V gene: TRBV29-1; D gene: .; CDR3 DNA: TGCAGCGTTGACGAAGGGGCGCATGGCTACACCTTC; CDR3 protein: CSVDEGAHGYTF
J gene: TRBJ2-1; clone size: .; V gene: TRBV9; D gene: TRBD2; CDR3 DNA: TGTGCCAGCAGCGTATCGGGGGGGTACAATGAGCAGTTCTTC; CDR3 protein: CASSVSGGYNEQFF
J gene: TRBJ1-1; clone size: .; V gene: TRBV28; D gene: .; CDR3 DNA: TGTGCCAGCCCCCCGTCCAGTAGAGACCCGGTCCTGAACACTGAAGCTTTCTTT; CDR3 protein: CASPPSSRDPVLNTEAFF
J gene: TRBJ2-3; clone size: .; V gene: TRBV11-3; D gene: .; CDR3 DNA: TGTGCCAGCAGCCCTGTTACGCAGTATTTT; CDR3 protein: CASSPVTQYF
J gene: TRBJ1-1; clone size: .; V gene: TRBV29-1; D gene: TRBD1; CDR3 DNA: TGCAGCGTTGGGGCGGGACAGGGGACTGAAGCTTTCTTT; CDR3 protein: CSVGAGQGTEAFF
J gene: TRBJ1-3; clone size: .; V gene: TRBV18; D gene: TRBD1; CDR3 DNA: TGTGCCAGCTCACCACTGGGGGACAGCTCTGGAAACACCATATATTTT; CDR3 protein: CASSPLGDSSGNTIYF
J gene: TRBJ2-1; clone size: .; V gene: TRBV7-3; D gene: TRBD1; CDR3 DNA: TGTGCCAGCAGCCCGGGACAGGGTCATGAGCAGTTCTTC; CDR3 protein: CASSPGQGHEQFF
J gene: TRBJ2-3; clone size: .; V gene: TRBV3-1/TRBV3-2; D gene: TRBD2; CDR3 DNA: TGTGCCAGCAGCAGACAAGCCCCTGGACTAGCGGGAGGTCGTAGTACGCAGTATTTT; CDR3 protein: CASSRQAPGLAGGRSTQYF
J gene: TRBJ1-4; clone size: .; V gene: TRBV28; D gene: .; CDR3 DNA: TGTGCCAGCAGGGGGCGCAATGGCGTTGAGGAAAAACTGTTTTTT; CDR3 protein: CASRGRNGVEEKLFF
J gene: TRBJ1-2; clone size: once; V gene: TRBV11-2; D gene: .; CDR3 DNA: TGTGCCAGCAGCGAAGCCTCAGGATATGGCTACACCTTC; CDR3 protein: CASSEASGYGYTF
J gene: TRBJ1-1; clone size: .; V gene: TRBV30; D gene: TRBD1; CDR3 DNA: TGTGCCTGGAGTCGGGGACAGCCGAACACTGAAGCTTTCTTT; CDR3 protein: CAWSRGQPNTEAFF
J gene: TRBJ1-2; clone size: .; V gene: TRBV5-1; D gene: .; CDR3 DNA: TGCGCCAGCAGCCATGGACAGACGAACTATGGCTACACCTTC; CDR3 protein: CASSHGQTNYGYTF
J gene: TRBJ1-5; clone size: .; V gene: TRBV19; D gene: .; CDR3 DNA: TGTGCCAGTAGTATGGAGGCCGTTAGCAATCAGCCCCAGCATTTT; CDR3 protein: CASSMEAVSNQPQHF
J gene: TRBJ2-7; clone size: .; V gene: TRBV19; D gene: .; CDR3 DNA: TGTGCCAGTAGTGAGGAGGGGGGACAGTACGAGCAGTACTTC; CDR3 protein: CASSEEGGQYEQYF